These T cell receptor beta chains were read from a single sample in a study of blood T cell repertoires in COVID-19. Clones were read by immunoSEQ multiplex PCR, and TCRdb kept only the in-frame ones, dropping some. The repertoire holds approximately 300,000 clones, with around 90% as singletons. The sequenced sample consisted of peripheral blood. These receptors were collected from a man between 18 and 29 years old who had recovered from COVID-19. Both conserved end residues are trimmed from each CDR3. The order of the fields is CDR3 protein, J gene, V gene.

CDR3aa: ASSLGSGKISYEQY
j_gene: TRBJ2-7
v_gene: TRBV5-6

CDR3aa: ASSYSGGEDEKLF
j_gene: TRBJ1-4
v_gene: TRBV6-5

CDR3aa: ASSLRGGMNTEAF
j_gene: TRBJ1-1
v_gene: TRBV7-9

CDR3aa: ATSAAASKTKPWNYNEQF
j_gene: TRBJ2-1
v_gene: TRBV24-1

CDR3aa: ASSPPGQGTSTEAF
j_gene: TRBJ1-1
v_gene: TRBV7-9

CDR3aa: ASSQDPGGSYGYT
j_gene: TRBJ1-2
v_gene: TRBV4-2

CDR3aa: ASSKVWAIYSNQPQH
j_gene: TRBJ1-5
v_gene: TRBV21-1

CDR3aa: AISSLAGDYNEQF
j_gene: TRBJ2-1
v_gene: TRBV10-3

CDR3aa: AISESPGGGNTEAF
j_gene: TRBJ1-1
v_gene: TRBV10-3

CDR3aa: ASSTGGLAGVGTDTQY
j_gene: TRBJ2-3
v_gene: TRBV19

CDR3aa: ASSFERNNEQF
j_gene: TRBJ2-1
v_gene: TRBV5-1

CDR3aa: ASSVGSGGLRDTQY
j_gene: TRBJ2-3
v_gene: TRBV9

CDR3aa: ASGLAPTGRNSPLH
j_gene: TRBJ1-6
v_gene: TRBV12-5

CDR3aa: ASSDRQGARNTEAF
j_gene: TRBJ1-1
v_gene: TRBV5-1

CDR3aa: ASSLGQGRNEKLF
j_gene: TRBJ1-4
v_gene: TRBV5-4

CDR3aa: ASSRLGTGGQGGNQPQH
j_gene: TRBJ1-5
v_gene: TRBV7-7

CDR3aa: AISGLAGDLQGEQY
j_gene: TRBJ2-7
v_gene: TRBV10-3

CDR3aa: ATSPSGSNNEQF
j_gene: TRBJ2-1
v_gene: TRBV2

CDR3aa: ASSLAVTGHYGYT
j_gene: TRBJ1-2
v_gene: TRBV5-5

CDR3aa: ASSQTVSYEQF
j_gene: TRBJ2-1
v_gene: TRBV4-1

CDR3aa: ASSQDPTSGSTDTQY
j_gene: TRBJ2-3
v_gene: TRBV4-2

CDR3aa: SASPGSNYNEQF
j_gene: TRBJ2-1
v_gene: TRBV20-1

CDR3aa: ASSPGQASSYEQY
j_gene: TRBJ2-7
v_gene: TRBV3-1/TRBV3-2

CDR3aa: ASSLSRGLNTEAF
j_gene: TRBJ1-1
v_gene: TRBV27

CDR3aa: ASSMEGPKPQH
j_gene: TRBJ1-5
v_gene: TRBV19

CDR3aa: ASSLGTGNTEAF
j_gene: TRBJ1-1
v_gene: TRBV5-8

CDR3aa: ASSLGDSATDTQY
j_gene: TRBJ2-3
v_gene: TRBV11-1

CDR3aa: ASSYSFGQGKNEQY
j_gene: TRBJ2-7
v_gene: TRBV6-5

CDR3aa: ASSPGLWVEQF
j_gene: TRBJ2-1
v_gene: TRBV7-9

CDR3aa: ASSRTAGSLGYEQY
j_gene: TRBJ2-7
v_gene: TRBV3-1/TRBV3-2

CDR3aa: ASQQGTGSSSYNSPLH
j_gene: TRBJ1-6
v_gene: TRBV7-8

CDR3aa: ASSVDGQVVGGYT
j_gene: TRBJ1-2
v_gene: TRBV9

CDR3aa: ASSILVRASYNEQF
j_gene: TRBJ2-1
v_gene: TRBV19

CDR3aa: ASSDRLVEGYT
j_gene: TRBJ1-2
v_gene: TRBV25-1

CDR3aa: SAQTTGLNYGYT
j_gene: TRBJ1-2
v_gene: TRBV29-1

CDR3aa: SASRGGDEQY
j_gene: TRBJ2-7
v_gene: TRBV20-1